The rows below give T cell receptor beta chains drawn from one sample of a study of early T cells in non-severe SARS-CoV-2 infection. TCRdb redid the calling of the 5' RACE reads with MiXCR, one entry per CDR3 protein. The sample lists tens of thousands of distinct CDR3 sequences, 9.5% to 14% occurring once. Sequencing was carried out using whole blood. The receptor source for this set is an adult who was a healthcare worker with PCR-confirmed SARS-CoV-2 infection or an uninfected control (not recorded which). The CDR3 runs from the conserved cysteine through the conserved F or W. The D gene is left open where the match is weak. Not every row has a clone size; where given, it reads once, few, many or a size class.

J: TRBJ2-5; V: TRBV7-2; D: -; size: few; DNA: TGTGCCAGCAGCTTAAGGTCCACAATAGAGACCCAGTACTTC; CDR3: CASSLRSTIETQYF
J: TRBJ1-6; V: TRBV20-1; D: -; size: many; DNA: TGCAGTGCTAGAGAGGCAGGGAGCTCACCCCTCCACTTT; CDR3: CSAREAGSSPLHF
J: TRBJ2-3; V: TRBV20-1; D: -; size: few; DNA: TGCAGTGCCCATCGGGGGGCCGGCAATACGCAGTATTTT; CDR3: CSAHRGAGNTQYF
J: TRBJ2-3; V: TRBV4-3; D: -; size: -; DNA: TGCGCCAGCAGCCAGAGGCGCGGCGGCACAGATACGCAGTATTTT; CDR3: CASSQRRGGTDTQYF
J: TRBJ2-2; V: TRBV6-5; D: TRBD1; size: -; DNA: TGTGCCAGTACGGGACAGACCTACACCGGGGAGCTGTTTTTT; CDR3: CASTGQTYTGELFF
J: TRBJ2-7; V: TRBV18; D: -; size: -; DNA: TGTGCCAGCTCACCAAGTCAGGGCCCCTACGAGCAGTACTTC; CDR3: CASSPSQGPYEQYF
J: TRBJ2-7; V: TRBV3-1; D: TRBD2; size: many; DNA: TGTGCCAGCAGCCCTGAGGGACTAGTCGCCTACGAGCAGTACTTC; CDR3: CASSPEGLVAYEQYF
J: TRBJ2-1; V: TRBV7-9; D: -; size: many; DNA: TGTGCCAGCAGCTTAGGGGCGGATTACAATGAGCAGTTCTTC; CDR3: CASSLGADYNEQFF
J: TRBJ2-7; V: TRBV28; D: -; size: many; DNA: TGTGCCAGCAGTTGGGCCCCGCAGTACTTC; CDR3: CASSWAPQYF
J: TRBJ1-3; V: TRBV5-4; D: TRBD1; size: many; DNA: TGTGCCAGCAGCCGAGACAGGGATGGAAACACCATATATTTT; CDR3: CASSRDRDGNTIYF
J: TRBJ2-7; V: TRBV9; D: TRBD1; size: -; DNA: TGTGCCAGCAGCGGCCGGGACAGCGGCTCAATCTACGAGCAGTACTTC; CDR3: CASSGRDSGSIYEQYF
J: TRBJ1-2; V: TRBV27; D: -; size: many; DNA: TGTGCCAGCAGTTTAGCGGGAGGGGGAGACTATGGCTACACCTTC; CDR3: CASSLAGGGDYGYTF
J: TRBJ1-1; V: TRBV13; D: -; size: many; DNA: TGTGCCAGCAGCCCTCCACTGTCGACTGAAGCTTTCTTT; CDR3: CASSPPLSTEAFF
J: TRBJ2-1; V: TRBV30; D: -; size: -; DNA: TGTGCCTGGAACCCAGCCTGGGGCAATGAGCAGTTCTTC; CDR3: CAWNPAWGNEQFF
J: TRBJ1-1; V: TRBV7-8; D: -; size: many; DNA: TGTGCCAGCAGCGCCTGGGATGGGCTTGAAGCTTTCTTT; CDR3: CASSAWDGLEAFF
J: TRBJ2-3; V: TRBV18; D: TRBD2; size: few; DNA: TGTGCCAGCTCCCGGGGACTAGCGATGAGCACAGATACGCAGTATTTT; CDR3: CASSRGLAMSTDTQYF
J: TRBJ2-3; V: TRBV27; D: -; size: few; DNA: TGTGCCAGCAGTTTGGCGATGACAGATACGCAGTATTTT; CDR3: CASSLAMTDTQYF
J: TRBJ1-1; V: TRBV6-5; D: TRBD1; size: -; DNA: TGTGCCAGCAGAAGACAGGGAGTCGGCGGCACTGAAGCTTTCTTT; CDR3: CASRRQGVGGTEAFF
J: TRBJ2-2; V: TRBV4-3; D: -; size: many; DNA: TGCGCCAGCAGCCAAGATCGCATAGGGAACACCGGGGAGCTGTTTTTT; CDR3: CASSQDRIGNTGELFF
J: TRBJ1-1; V: TRBV24-1; D: -; size: many; DNA: TGTGCCAGCGGTAGCACTGAAGCTTTCTTT; CDR3: CASGSTEAFF
J: TRBJ2-7; V: TRBV6-5; D: -; size: -; DNA: TGTGCCAGCAGTTACCTAGTGGGGGAATCCTACGAGCAGTACTTC; CDR3: CASSYLVGESYEQYF
J: TRBJ2-3; V: TRBV7-8; D: -; size: few; DNA: TGTGCCAGCAGCCGGACCAGGTTGGATACGCAGTATTTT; CDR3: CASSRTRLDTQYF
J: TRBJ2-1; V: TRBV18; D: -; size: many; DNA: TGTGCCAGCTCACTTTCGCAGGGGAACCACAATGAGCAGTTCTTC; CDR3: CASSLSQGNHNEQFF
J: TRBJ1-1; V: TRBV20-1; D: -; size: many; DNA: TGCAGTGCCGGTCGGGGGGCCTTAACCACTGAAGCTTTCTTT; CDR3: CSAGRGALTTEAFF
J: TRBJ1-3; V: TRBV9; D: TRBD1; size: -; DNA: TGTGCCAGCAGCGTGTCAGGGGGGATCGCTGGAAACACCATATATTTT; CDR3: CASSVSGGIAGNTIYF
J: TRBJ2-4; V: TRBV7-9; D: -; size: many; DNA: TGTGCCAGCAGCGAAGGCGCAGGGCCCGGGAACATTCAGTACTTC; CDR3: CASSEGAGPGNIQYF
J: TRBJ1-2; V: TRBV4-3; D: -; size: many; DNA: TGCGCCAGCAGCCAAGACAGGGGCCAACGAGGAAACTATGGCTACACCTTC; CDR3: CASSQDRGQRGNYGYTF
J: TRBJ1-5; V: TRBV4-3; D: -; size: few; DNA: TGCGCCAGCAGCCAAGATGGGGGGGCTCACAACCAGCCCCAGCATTTT; CDR3: CASSQDGGAHNQPQHF
J: TRBJ1-1; V: TRBV28; D: -; size: few; DNA: TGTGCCAGCAGTTTCGGGACATCCGGGACTGAAGCTTTCTTT; CDR3: CASSFGTSGTEAFF
J: TRBJ1-2; V: TRBV5-8; D: -; size: few; DNA: TGTGCCAGCAGCCCGGACGGATTCTATGGCTACACCTTC; CDR3: CASSPDGFYGYTF
J: TRBJ2-2; V: TRBV7-7; D: -; size: many; DNA: TGTGCTAGCAGCTCCACCGGGACAAAGAACACCGGGGAGCTGTTTTTT; CDR3: CASSSTGTKNTGELFF
J: TRBJ2-4; V: TRBV6-1; D: -; size: -; DNA: TGTGCCAGCAGTGCTACCGACCGGGCCGTAGCCAAAAACATTCAGTACTTC; CDR3: CASSATDRAVAKNIQYF
J: TRBJ2-3; V: TRBV7-2; D: -; size: many; DNA: TGTGCCAGCAGCTTAGCACCCCTCAACGCAGATACGCAGTATTTT; CDR3: CASSLAPLNADTQYF
J: TRBJ2-3; V: TRBV3-1; D: -; size: -; DNA: TGTGCCAGCAGCCAAAGGCCGGGGCGCACAGATACGCAGTATTTT; CDR3: CASSQRPGRTDTQYF
J: TRBJ2-1; V: TRBV12-5; D: -; size: -; DNA: TGTGCTAGTGGTTTGGTACCCCGGGGTGAGCAGTTCTTC; CDR3: CASGLVPRGEQFF
J: TRBJ2-5; V: TRBV19; D: -; size: few; DNA: TGTGCCAGTAGTATACTTGCGGGGATGCAAGAGACCCAGTACTTC; CDR3: CASSILAGMQETQYF
J: TRBJ2-5; V: TRBV2; D: TRBD2; size: many; DNA: TGTGCCAGCAGAGGACTAGCGGGGGGGCAAGAGACCCAGTACTTC; CDR3: CASRGLAGGQETQYF
J: TRBJ2-4; V: TRBV12-3/TRBV12-4; D: -; size: many; DNA: TGTGCCAGCAGTTCGATTTCAGGAGGGCCCAAAAACATTCAGTACTTC; CDR3: CASSSISGGPKNIQYF
J: TRBJ2-7; V: TRBV7-2; D: TRBD2; size: few; DNA: TGTGCCAGCAGCCTAGCGGGGAACTCCTACGAGCAGTACTTC; CDR3: CASSLAGNSYEQYF
J: TRBJ2-3; V: TRBV20-1; D: -; size: medium-sized; DNA: TGCAGTGCTAGAGTAAGGGGATTCAATACGCAGTATTTT; CDR3: CSARVRGFNTQYF
J: TRBJ2-1; V: TRBV7-9; D: -; size: many; DNA: TGTGCCAGCAGCCCTAACTACAATGAGCAGTTCTTC; CDR3: CASSPNYNEQFF
J: TRBJ2-3; V: TRBV7-2; D: -; size: many; DNA: TGTGCCAGCAGTCTAGTGGGACTCCGCACAGATACGCAGTATTTT; CDR3: CASSLVGLRTDTQYF
J: TRBJ2-1; V: TRBV6-1; D: -; size: many; DNA: TGTGCCAGCAAGCGGGCTAGCAATGAGCAGTTCTTC; CDR3: CASKRASNEQFF
J: TRBJ1-4; V: TRBV2; D: -; size: many; DNA: TGTGCCAGCAGTGTGGGTTCGGCCATAGGCCACGAAAAACTGTTTTTT; CDR3: CASSVGSAIGHEKLFF
J: TRBJ1-1; V: TRBV29-1; D: -; size: many; DNA: TGCAGCGTACTCCCGGCAGGGCTTGAAGCTTTCTTT; CDR3: CSVLPAGLEAFF
J: TRBJ2-6; V: TRBV27; D: -; size: -; DNA: TGTGCCAGCAGTATCTGGCCGGACTCTGGGGCCAACGTCCTGACTTTC; CDR3: CASSIWPDSGANVLTF
J: TRBJ2-7; V: TRBV18; D: -; size: many; DNA: TGTGCCAGCTCACGGACTACCGCTTTGGGGGAGCAGTACTTC; CDR3: CASSRTTALGEQYF
J: TRBJ1-2; V: TRBV10-3; D: -; size: many; DNA: TGTGCCATCAAGGCACCCTTGGATAACTATGGCTACACCTTC; CDR3: CAIKAPLDNYGYTF
J: TRBJ2-5; V: TRBV7-9; D: TRBD2; size: -; DNA: TGTGCCAGTCTAAATAGCGGGTCACCCCCGGAGACCCAGTACTTC; CDR3: CASLNSGSPPETQYF
J: TRBJ1-1; V: TRBV10-3; D: TRBD1; size: many; DNA: TGTGCCATCAGCCCGGGACAGGGGGCTGCTGAAGCTTTCTTT; CDR3: CAISPGQGAAEAFF
J: TRBJ2-5; V: TRBV20-1; D: -; size: many; DNA: TGCAGTGCAGCCGAACCAATCGACAGGGACTTCCAAGAGACCCAGTACTTC; CDR3: CSAAEPIDRDFQETQYF
J: TRBJ1-1; V: TRBV7-9; D: -; size: medium-sized; DNA: TGTGCCAGCAGCTCAAGGGGGGGTATGAACACTGAAGCTTTCTTT; CDR3: CASSSRGGMNTEAFF
J: TRBJ2-7; V: TRBV3-1; D: TRBD2; size: -; DNA: TGTGCCAGCAGCCACCCGCGGGGGGGCCCTCGATCCTACGAGCAGTACTTC; CDR3: CASSHPRGGPRSYEQYF
J: TRBJ1-1; V: TRBV5-1; D: -; size: many; DNA: TGCGCCAGCAGCTTGGACAGAATACGGACTGAAGCTTTCTTT; CDR3: CASSLDRIRTEAFF
J: TRBJ2-2; V: TRBV5-1; D: -; size: -; DNA: TGCGCCAGCAGCGCCCGTAGGCAGTACCTGAACACCGGGGAGCTGTTTTTT; CDR3: CASSARRQYLNTGELFF
J: TRBJ2-7; V: TRBV12-3/TRBV12-4; D: -; size: many; DNA: TGTGCCAGCAGCCGTAGGGGGGACTCTAGGGCGTACGAGCAGTACTTC; CDR3: CASSRRGDSRAYEQYF
J: TRBJ2-1; V: TRBV14; D: -; size: -; DNA: TGTGCCAGCAGCCAAGCCCTTAGCCCTACCTACAATGAGCAGTTCTTC; CDR3: CASSQALSPTYNEQFF